This T cell receptor beta chain appears in the sequencing data of a study of blood T cell repertoires in COVID-19. Overall study context: Both acute and convalescent COVID-19 samples were obtained from the United States, Italy and Spain. PBMCs, B-cell-depleted T cells, or T cells were the source of the cDNA or gDNA that made up the material.

Study processing details: Amplification of reference gene primers provided the estimated nucleated cell counts. The repertoire was sequenced with immunoSEQ multiplex PCR; TCRdb's copy has only in-frame clones and lacks some. V and J calls and clone size come straight from that table; D and trimming were deduced from the DNA. The sample lists under 250,000 clones, around 81% occurring once. This CDR3 spans 13 amino acids. Trimming removed 5 bases at V and 6 bases at J, with 11 bases between. Germline assignment: CDR1 SGHTA and CDR2 FQGNSA. The sequenced material came from peripheral blood. This chain uses TRBV7-2 with TRBJ1-5; D gene ambiguous. This TCR derives from a woman aged 60 to 75 with acute or convalescent COVID-19. The CDR3 is CASSTSTGQPQHF. In nucleotides, the CDR3 is TGTGCCAGCAGCACTTCAACGGGTCAGCCCCAGCATTTT. The full variable domain, rest sourced from reference TRBV7-2 and TRBJ1-5, is GAGVSQSPSNKVTEKGKDVELRCDPISGHTALYWYRQSLGQGLEFLIYFQGNSAPDKSGLPSDRFSAERTGGSVSTLTIQRTQQEDSAVYLCASSTSTGQPQHFGDGTRLSIL.